This T cell receptor (beta chain) was captured in a study of shared clonotypes between healthy human individuals. Method: immunoSEQ multiplex PCR; TCRdb's copy keeps in-frame clones and lacks some. The profile shows roughly 1,500,000 clones, around 98% of them singletons. V was clipped by 5 bases and J by 4 bases, with 11 bases between them. Germline CDR1 and CDR2: SGHNT and YENEEA. The CDR3 is 13 residues long. Study results and limitations: Of the naive CD4 clonotypes, roughly 5.2% were shared across several donors. Compared with memory subsets, naive subsets generally had larger estimated richness.

As to this clone: The antigen remains unidentified.

The origin of this receptor is a man under 40 in good health. The chain employs TRBV11-3 and TRBJ1-1; tentatively, D is TRBD1 (6 bases). Sequenced material: naive CD4+ T cells sorted from blood. Subset indicated: CD45RA+ positively selected. The CDR3 spells CASSQGQGTEAFF. In DNA form, the CDR3 reads TGTGCCAGCAGCCAGGGGCAGGGCACTGAAGCTTTCTTT.